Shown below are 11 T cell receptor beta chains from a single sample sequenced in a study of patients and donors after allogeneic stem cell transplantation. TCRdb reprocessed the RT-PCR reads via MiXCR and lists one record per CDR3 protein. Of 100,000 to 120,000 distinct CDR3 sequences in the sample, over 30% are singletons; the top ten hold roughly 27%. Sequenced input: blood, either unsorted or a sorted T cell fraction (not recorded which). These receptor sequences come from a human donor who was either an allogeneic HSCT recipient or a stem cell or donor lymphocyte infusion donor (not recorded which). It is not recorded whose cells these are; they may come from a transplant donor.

CDR3 region: CASSEEGLARNEQFF. The CDR3 DNA reads TGTGCCAGCAGTGAGGAGGGACTAGCGCGGAATGAGCAGTTCTTC. The rearrangement links TRBV25-1 to TRBJ2-1; 10 bases fit TRBD2. This CDR3 is 15 amino acids long. Germline CDR1 MGHDK, CDR2 SYGVNS. V dropped 3 bases and J dropped 7; count of bases not matched to a gene: 6.

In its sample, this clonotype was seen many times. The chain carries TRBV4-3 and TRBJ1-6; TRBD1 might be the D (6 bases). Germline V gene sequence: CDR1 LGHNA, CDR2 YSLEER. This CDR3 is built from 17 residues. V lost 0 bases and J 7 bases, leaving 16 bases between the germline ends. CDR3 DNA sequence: TGCGCCAGCAGCCAAGATGGCGTCGGGACACAAAATTCACCCCTCCACTTT. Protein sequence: CASSQDGVGTQNSPLHF.

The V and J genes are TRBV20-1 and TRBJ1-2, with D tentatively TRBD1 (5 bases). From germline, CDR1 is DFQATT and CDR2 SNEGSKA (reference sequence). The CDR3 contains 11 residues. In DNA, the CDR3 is TGCCTTTTCAGGGCTAACTATGGCTACACCTTC. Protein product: CLFRANYGYTF.

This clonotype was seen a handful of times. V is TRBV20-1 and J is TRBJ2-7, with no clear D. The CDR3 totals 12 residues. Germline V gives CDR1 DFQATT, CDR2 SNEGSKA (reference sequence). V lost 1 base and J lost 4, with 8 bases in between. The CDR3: CSARGRIYEQYF. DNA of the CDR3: TGCAGTGCTAGAGGCCGGATTTACGAGCAGTACTTC.

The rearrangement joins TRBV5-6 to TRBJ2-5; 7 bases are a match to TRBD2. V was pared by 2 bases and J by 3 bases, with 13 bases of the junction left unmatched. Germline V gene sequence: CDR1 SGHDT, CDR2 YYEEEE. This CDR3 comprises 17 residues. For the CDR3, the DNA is TGTGCCAGCAGCTTTTTAGGGGCCTTAAGCGGGAAAGAGACCCAGTACTTC. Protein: CASSFLGALSGKETQYF.

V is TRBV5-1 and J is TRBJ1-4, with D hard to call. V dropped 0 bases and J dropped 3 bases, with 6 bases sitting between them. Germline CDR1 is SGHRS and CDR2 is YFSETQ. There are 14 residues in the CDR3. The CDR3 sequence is CASSLGQSNEKLFF. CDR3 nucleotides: TGCGCCAGCAGCTTGGGTCAGTCTAATGAAAAACTGTTTTTT.

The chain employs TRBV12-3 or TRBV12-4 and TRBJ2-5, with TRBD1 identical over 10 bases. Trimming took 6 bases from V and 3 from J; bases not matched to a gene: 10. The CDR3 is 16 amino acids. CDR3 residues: CASSRRDRGLEETQYF. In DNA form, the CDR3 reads TGTGCCAGCAGCAGGAGGGACAGGGGATTGGAAGAGACCCAGTACTTC.

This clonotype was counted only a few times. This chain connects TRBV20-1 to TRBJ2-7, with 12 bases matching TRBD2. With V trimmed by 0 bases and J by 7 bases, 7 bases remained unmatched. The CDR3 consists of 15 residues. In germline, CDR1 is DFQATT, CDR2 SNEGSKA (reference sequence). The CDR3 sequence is CSARDLTSGSKEQYF. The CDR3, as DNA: TGCAGTGCTAGAGATCTGACTAGCGGGAGCAAGGAGCAGTACTTC.

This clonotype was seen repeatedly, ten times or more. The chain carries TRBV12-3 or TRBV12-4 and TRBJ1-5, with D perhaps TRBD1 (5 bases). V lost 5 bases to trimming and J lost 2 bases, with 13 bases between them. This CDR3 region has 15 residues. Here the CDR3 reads CASSPRAGGNQPQHF. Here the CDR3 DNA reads TGTGCCAGCAGTCCCAGGGCAGGTGGCAATCAGCCCCAGCATTTT.

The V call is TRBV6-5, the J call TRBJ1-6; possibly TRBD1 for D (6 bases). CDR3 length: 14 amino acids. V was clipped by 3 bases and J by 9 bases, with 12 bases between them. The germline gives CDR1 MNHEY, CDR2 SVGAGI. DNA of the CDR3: TGTGCCAGCAGTTATGGCGGGGGCGCTTCACCCCTCCACTTT. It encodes CASSYGGGASPLHF.

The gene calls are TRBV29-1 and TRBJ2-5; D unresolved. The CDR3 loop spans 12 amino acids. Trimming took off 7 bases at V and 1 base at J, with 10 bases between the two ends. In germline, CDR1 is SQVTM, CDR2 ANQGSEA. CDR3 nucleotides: TGCAGCGCCCTACAAATCCAAGAGACCCAGTACTTC. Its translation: CSALQIQETQYF.